Listed here are 18 T cell receptor beta chains from one sample, sequenced in a study of neoadjuvant anti-PD-1 for oral cavity cancer. Sequencing used immunoSEQ multiplex PCR; TCRdb keeps in-frame clones, though not all of them. The sample holds 55,000 to 80,000 clones; around 80% are singletons and the top ten take about 3.7%. The sample consisted of PBMCs, taken before nivolumab (anti-PD-1) treatment. The receptors originated from a person aged 40 to 85 with oral cavity squamous cell carcinoma.

The V and J genes are TRBV2 and TRBJ1-1; D gene ambiguous. Germline V gene data show CDR1 as SNHLY and CDR2 as FYNNEI. The CDR3 runs 14 residues. V lost 8 bases and J 4 bases, leaving 17 bases between the germline ends. The CDR3 here is CASARAISGTEAFF. The CDR3 nucleotides are TGTGCCAGCGCCCGGGCCATAAGTGGCACTGAAGCTTTCTTT.

This chain uses TRBV6-6 with TRBJ1-1, with no clear D. The CDR3 spans 14 residues. V gave up 2 bases and J gave up 0 bases, with 7 bases separating them. CDR1 is MNHNY, CDR2 SVGAGI, per germline (reference sequence). CDR3 DNA: TGTGCCAGCAGTTACGAGGCCATGAACACTGAAGCTTTCTTT. Translating it yields CASSYEAMNTEAFF.

The gene calls are TRBV19 and TRBJ1-3, with 8 bases identical to TRBD1. The CDR3 is 14 amino acids. In germline, CDR1 is LNHDA, CDR2 SQIVND (reference sequence). Trimming at V came to 8 bases and at J to 2 bases, leaving 5 bases not matched to a gene. The CDR3 sequence: CASGGTGAGNTIYF. The CDR3 DNA reads TGTGCCAGTGGGGGGACAGGAGCTGGAAACACCATATATTTT.

V gene TRBV11-2 combines with J gene TRBJ2-7, with 10 positions matching TRBD2. CDR1 and CDR2 from the germline V gene are SGHAT and FQNNGV. The CDR3 spans 19 residues. Trimming cost V 5 bases and J 2 bases; bases outside gene matches: 18. The CDR3 DNA is TGTGCCAGCAGCCGTACAGTTCAATCATGGACTAGCGGACCCTACGAGCAGTACTTC. As protein: CASSRTVQSWTSGPYEQYF.

This chain links TRBV19 with TRBJ2-5; D perhaps matches TRBD2 (6 bases). Trimming removed 9 bases from V and 3 bases from J, with 14 bases in between. The germline V gene encodes CDR1 LNHDA and CDR2 SQIVND (reference sequence). The CDR3 contains 13 residues. The DNA for the CDR3 is TGTGCCAGCGCCACCGGGACTGAAGAGACCCAGTACTTC. This translates into CASATGTEETQYF.

The chain links TRBV27 to TRBJ2-7; a possible D gene is TRBD1 (5 bases). The CDR3 covers 15 residues. CDR1 and CDR2 (germline): MNHEY, SMNVEV (reference sequence). V was trimmed by 3 bases and J by 7 bases, leaving 19 bases between them. CDR3 amino acids: CASSLTGVRGVEQYF. CDR3 DNA sequence: TGTGCCAGCAGTTTGACCGGCGTAAGGGGCGTAGAGCAGTACTTC.

The table lists this clone with a few counts. The genes are TRBV6-1 and TRBJ1-1, with D unresolved. V was trimmed by 3 bases and J by 0 bases, leaving 8 bases between them. CDR1 and CDR2 from the germline V gene are MNHNS and SASEGT. The CDR3 is made up of 14 amino acids. This chain's CDR3 is CASSDPGMNTEAFF. CDR3 bases: TGTGCCAGCAGTGATCCGGGCATGAACACTGAAGCTTTCTTT.

This chain connects TRBV6-6 to TRBJ2-7; possible D gene TRBD2, 6 bases. The CDR3 sequence is 12 residues long. Per the germline V gene, CDR1 is MNHNY and CDR2 is SVGAGI (reference sequence). This CDR3 is CSHAGTVYEQYF. CDR3 bases: TGTTCTCACGCGGGGACCGTATACGAGCAGTACTTC.

The chain is built from TRBV15 and TRBJ2-3, with D possibly matching TRBD1 (6 bases). The CDR3 runs to 15 residues. The germline V and J ends were trimmed by 0 bases and 2 bases, with 9 bases remaining between them. The germline V gene has CDR1 LNHNV and CDR2 YYDKDF (reference sequence). CDR3 region: CATSRDVGATDTQYF. Written as DNA, the CDR3 is TGTGCCACCAGCAGAGATGTGGGGGCCACAGATACGCAGTATTTT. Based on the CDR3 plus reference TRBV15 and TRBJ2-3, the full variable domain is DAMVIQNPRYQVTQFGKPVTLSCSQTLNHNVMYWYQQKSSQAPKLLFHYYDKDFNNEADTPDNFQSRRPNTSFCFLDIRSPGLGDTAMYLCATSRDVGATDTQYFGPGTRLTVL.

This sequence joins TRBV5-1 and TRBJ2-3, with TRBD1 identical over 7 bases. CDR1 and CDR2 from the germline V gene are SGHRS and YFSETQ. V shed 4 bases and J 5 bases; nucleotides not matched to a gene: 4. The CDR3 extends over 13 amino acids. The CDR3 DNA follows: TGCGCCAGCAGCAGACAGGGAGTAGATACGCAGTATTTT. Amino acids: CASSRQGVDTQYF.

The chain uses TRBV15 and TRBJ2-2; no clear D. The CDR3 runs to 13 residues. The V gene's germline CDR1 is LNHNV and CDR2 YYDKDF (reference sequence). V was shortened by 0 bases and J by 7 bases, with 6 bases between the two germline ends. CDR3 sequence: CATSRERVGELFF. The DNA of the CDR3 is TGTGCCACCAGCAGAGAAAGGGTCGGGGAGCTGTTTTTT.

V usage is TRBV7-9 and J usage is TRBJ1-2, with TRBD1 matching 7 bases. CDR1 is SEHNR and CDR2 is FQNEAQ in the germline V gene (reference sequence). The CDR3 covers 16 residues. V lost 4 bases to trimming and J lost 4 bases; unmatched junction nucleotides: 12. The CDR3 sequence is CASSWGMGQRVYGYTF. The CDR3 DNA is TGTGCCAGCAGCTGGGGGATGGGACAGCGAGTCTATGGCTACACCTTC.

The chain links TRBV30 to TRBJ2-2; tentatively, D is TRBD1 or TRBD2 (5 bases each). The V gene's germline CDR1 is GTSNPN and CDR2 SVGIG (reference sequence). Trimming cost V 8 bases and J 5 bases, with 12 bases left between them. The CDR3 loop spans 12 amino acids. The CDR3 DNA follows: TGTGCCCGGGGCCAAGGGACCGGGGAGCTGTTTTTT. Translation: CARGQGTGELFF.

This sequence joins TRBV5-4 and TRBJ1-1, with 7 positions matching TRBD1. J gave up 1 base and V 3 bases, and 3 bases lay outside the gene matches. The CDR3 extends over 14 amino acids. Germline values: CDR1 SGHNT, CDR2 YYREEE (reference sequence). CDR3 protein: CASSYRDRNTEAFF. The CDR3 nucleotides read TGTGCCAGCAGCTATCGGGACAGGAACACTGAAGCTTTCTTT.

The rearrangement joins TRBV29-1 to TRBJ2-2; no definite D call. Germline assignment: CDR1 SQVTM and CDR2 ANQGSEA. V was pared by 8 bases and J by 7 bases, with 17 bases between. The CDR3 consists of 13 residues. DNA for the CDR3: TGCAGCTGGGTAGACGCAACTGACGGGGAGCTGTTTTTT. It codes for CSWVDATDGELFF.

The V gene is TRBV2, the J gene TRBJ1-6; possible D gene TRBD1, 6 bases. In germline, CDR1 is SNHLY, CDR2 FYNNEI. The V and J ends lost 7 bases and 8 bases respectively, with 9 bases between them. The CDR3 consists of 12 residues. In DNA form, the CDR3 reads TGTGCCAGCAAAAGACAGGATTCACCCCTCCACTTT. As protein: CASKRQDSPLHF. Full variable domain (remainder filled in from reference TRBV2 and TRBJ1-6): EPEVTQTPSHQVTQMGQEVILRCVPISNHLYFYWYRQILGQKVEFLVSFYNNEISEKSEIFDDQFSVERPDGSNFTLKIRSTKLEDSAMYFCASKRQDSPLHFGNGTRLTVT.

This chain connects TRBV4-1 to TRBJ2-7, with 10 positions matching TRBD1. Germline V CDR1 and CDR2: MGHRA, YSYEKL. The CDR3 is made up of 14 amino acids. After removal of 4 bases from V and 2 bases from J, the junction contained 2 bases not matched to a gene. CDR3 loop: CASSLDRGPYEQYF. Written as DNA, the CDR3 is TGCGCCAGCAGCCTCGACAGGGGGCCCTACGAGCAGTACTTC.

The V call is TRBV5-1, the J call TRBJ2-7; tentatively, D is TRBD2 (6 bases). The CDR3 totals 14 residues. The germline gives CDR1 SGHRS, CDR2 YFSETQ. V was clipped by 0 bases and J by 2 bases, with 9 bases between them. The CDR3 is CASSLVSGTYEQYF. CDR3 DNA sequence: TGCGCCAGCAGCTTGGTTAGCGGTACCTACGAGCAGTACTTC.